One sample yielded the 7 T cell receptor beta chains listed below, sequenced in a study of T cell changes during pregnancy in multiple sclerosis. The table came from immunoSEQ multiplex PCR; TCRdb's copy has only in-frame clones and leaves some out. The table lists 20,000 to 25,000 clones, 85% of them singletons, with 7.6% in the top ten. The sequenced sample was CD8+ T cells from peripheral blood mononuclear cells, obtained before pregnancy. All receptors derive from a female donor with multiple sclerosis, enrolled in a pregnancy study.

V is TRBV19 and J is TRBJ2-1; D is perhaps TRBD2 (5 bases). V was cut by 9 bases and J by 8 bases, with 20 bases left in between. The CDR3 contains 14 residues. Per germline, CDR1 LNHDA and CDR2 SQIVND (reference sequence). CDR3 sequence reads: CASSPSPGFYEQFF. The CDR3 DNA reads as TGTGCCAGCTCCCCTAGCCCGGGTTTTTATGAGCAGTTCTTC. The full variable domain, rest sourced from reference TRBV19 and TRBJ2-1, is DGGITQSPKYLFRKEGQNVTLSCEQNLNHDAMYWYRQDPGQGLRLIYYSQIVNDFQKGDIAEGYSVSREKKESFPLTVTSAQKNPTAFYLCASSPSPGFYEQFFGPGTRLTVL.

This rearrangement joins TRBV7-9 to TRBJ1-5; D not resolved. Trimming took 2 bases from V and 6 from J, leaving 11 bases between them. The length of the CDR3 is 14 residues. Germline V lookup: CDR1 SEHNR, CDR2 FQNEAQ (reference sequence). CDR3 nucleotide sequence: TGTGCCAGCAGCTTACCGTGGGAGGCTCAGCCCCAGCATTTT. The encoded protein is CASSLPWEAQPQHF.

The chain recombines TRBV12-5 with TRBJ2-1; 9 bases agree with TRBD2. Germline-derived CDR1 and CDR2 are LGHNT and FRNRAP. V shed 1 base and J 7 bases; nucleotides not matched to a gene: 11. This CDR3 region has 17 residues. CDR3 in amino acids: CASGLERLAVGRNEQFF. The CDR3 region has the DNA TGTGCTAGTGGTTTGGAGAGACTAGCGGTGGGGCGGAATGAGCAGTTCTTC.

This clone was seen once. V gene TRBV19 combines with J gene TRBJ1-5; D uncertain. Trimming removed 6 bases at V and 7 bases at J, with 19 bases between. CDR1 is LNHDA and CDR2 is SQIVND in the germline V gene (reference sequence). The CDR3 loop spans 15 amino acids. This CDR3 reads CASRTRRELPQPQHF. The CDR3 DNA reads as TGTGCCAGTAGAACGCGGAGGGAACTTCCACAGCCCCAGCATTTT.

This chain links TRBV4-1 with TRBJ2-3; TRBD2 matches at 10 bases. The V and J ends lost 6 bases and 5 bases, in that order; junction bases with no gene match: 5. This CDR3 is built from 14 residues. From germline, CDR1 is MGHRA and CDR2 YSYEKL. CDR3 protein: CASSSLAGVDTQYF. For the CDR3, the DNA is TGCGCCAGCAGTTCGCTAGCGGGAGTAGATACGCAGTATTTT.

This rearrangement joins TRBV2 to TRBJ2-1; tentatively, D is TRBD2 (7 bases). This CDR3 is 14 amino acids long. Trimming took off 10 bases at V and 7 bases at J, with 20 bases between the two ends. Germline V gene sequence: CDR1 SNHLY, CDR2 FYNNEI. This CDR3 is CATPGAGVSNEQFF. The CDR3 DNA is TGTGCCACCCCGGGGGCGGGAGTATCGAATGAGCAGTTCTTC.

The rearrangement links TRBV5-4 to TRBJ2-7; 8 bases are shared with TRBD2. Germline loops: CDR1 SGHNT, CDR2 YYREEE (reference sequence). V lost 1 base, J lost 0 bases, and 0 bases stayed unmatched. The CDR3 is 14 amino acids. CDR3 protein: CASSLLAGSYEQYF. CDR3 DNA sequence: TGTGCCAGCAGCTTGCTAGCGGGCTCCTACGAGCAGTACTTC.